This TCR beta chain was identified in a study of blood T cell repertoires in COVID-19. For the study at large: The analysed material was cDNA or gDNA that came from T cells, B-cell-depleted T cells, or PBMCs.

A few counts support this clone. Between the trimmed V and J ends, which lost 0 bases and 4 bases, there was a span of 13 bases. The CDR3 sequence is 15 residues long. Per germline, CDR1 SGDLS and CDR2 YYNGEE. This table comes from immunoSEQ multiplex PCR, and its TCRdb copy is limited to in-frame clones, with some not included. This sample has fewer than 150,000 clones, with almost 90% found just once. Sequencing was performed on peripheral blood. This sequence joins TRBV9 and TRBJ1-1; possible D gene TRBD1, 6 bases. This clonotype was sampled from a middle-aged man with active or convalescent COVID-19. DNA for the CDR3: TGTGCCAGCAGCGTAGGAGATGCAGGGGTCACTGAAGCTTTCTTT. Its protein product is CASSVGDAGVTEAFF. The full variable domain, in which reference TRBV9 and TRBJ1-1 provide the parts outside the CDR3, is DSGVTQTPKHLITATGQRVTLRCSPRSGDLSVYWYQQSLDQGLQFLIQYYNGEERAKGNILERFSAQQFPDLHSELNLSSLELGDSALYFCASSVGDAGVTEAFFGQGTRLTVV.